This T cell receptor (beta chain) was sequenced during a study of early T cells in non-severe SARS-CoV-2 infection. General study results and limits: CD4 and private specificities were missed by VDJdb matching, which favored anti-spike CD8 responses.

This clonotype was counted a few times. Antigen unknown. Individual cDNA molecules were tagged with unique molecular identifiers, the study reported. TCRdb re-called the 5' RACE reads with MiXCR, one entry per CDR3 protein. This sample has 100,000 to 120,000 distinct CDR3 sequences, with approximately 12% found just once. Germline CDR1 and CDR2: SGHRS and YFSETQ. The CDR3 consists of 15 residues. After removal of 2 bases from V and 1 base from J, the junction contained 3 bases not matched to a gene. The source of this sequence is an adult who was a healthcare worker with PCR-confirmed SARS-CoV-2 infection or an uninfected control (not recorded which). The sequencing used whole blood, collected at baseline. This sequence joins TRBV5-1 and TRBJ2-7, with TRBD2 matching over 10 bases. CDR3 region: CASSFLAGASYEQYF. The CDR3 bases are TGCGCCAGCAGCTTTCTAGCGGGAGCTTCCTACGAGCAGTACTTC.